Listed below are T cell receptor beta chains from one sample, sequenced in a study of blood T cell repertoires in COVID-19. Measured with immunoSEQ multiplex PCR; TCRdb has only the in-frame clones, and not every one. The sample contains tens of thousands of clones, approximately 81% of which appear only once. The specimen sequenced was peripheral blood. These receptors were taken from a man between 60 and 75 years old with COVID-19, enrolled during active disease. The CDR3 runs from the conserved cysteine through the conserved F or W. The D gene is left open where the match is weak. Clone size is given for some rows only: seen once, a few or many times, or a class if the clone is expanded.

clone_size | j_call | d_call | v_call | cdr3_aa | cdr3_nt
NA | TRBJ2-5 | NA | TRBV11-2 | CASSLDLLLTGTQYF | TGTGCCAGCAGCTTAGATCTTCTTCTCACCGGGACCCAGTACTTC
once | TRBJ2-1 | TRBD2 | TRBV5-1 | CASSLEASGRRDGNEQFF | TGCGCCAGCAGCTTGGAGGCTAGCGGGAGACGAGATGGCAATGAGCAGTTCTTC
NA | TRBJ1-3 | TRBD1 | TRBV28 | CASGYGWGQGGFGTGNTIYF | TGTGCCAGCGGCTATGGTTGGGGACAGGGGGGTTTCGGTACTGGAAACACCATATATTTT
NA | TRBJ2-7 | NA | TRBV13 | CASSPRQDSYEQYF | TGTGCCAGCAGCCCCAGACAGGACTCCTACGAGCAGTACTTC
NA | TRBJ1-1 | NA | TRBV5-6 | CASSAKGYTEAFF | TGTGCCAGCAGCGCTAAGGGGTACACTGAAGCTTTCTTT
once | TRBJ1-1 | NA | TRBV5-5 | CASSLEHGRGTEAFF | TGTGCCAGCAGCTTGGAACACGGAAGGGGAACTGAAGCTTTCTTT
NA | TRBJ1-1 | TRBD1 | TRBV7-9 | CASSAPQGLRHLNTEAFF | TGTGCCAGCAGCGCCCCACAGGGGCTCCGTCACTTGAACACTGAAGCTTTCTTT
NA | TRBJ1-2 | TRBD1 | TRBV28 | CASSSSGQGQFYGYTF | TGTGCCAGCAGTTCCTCGGGACAGGGACAATTCTATGGCTACACCTTC
NA | TRBJ1-2 | NA | TRBV4-2 | CASSQEPGVFNYGYTF | TGTGCCAGCAGCCAAGAACCAGGGGTCTTCAACTATGGCTACACCTTC
NA | TRBJ1-5 | NA | TRBV27 | CASSLDGGRGNQPQHF | TGTGCCAGCAGTTTAGACGGGGGAAGAGGCAATCAGCCCCAGCATTTT
few | TRBJ2-1 | NA | TRBV3-1/TRBV3-2 | CASSLRTDNEQFF | TGTGCCAGCAGCCTACGGACAGACAATGAGCAGTTCTTC
NA | TRBJ1-6 | NA | TRBV9 | CASSVGLSGEGSPLHF | TGTGCCAGCAGCGTGGGGCTGTCGGGAGAAGGATCACCCCTCCACTTT
NA | TRBJ2-1 | NA | TRBV7-3 | CASSLGRENEQFF | TGTGCCAGCAGCTTAGGAAGGGAGAATGAGCAGTTCTTC
few | TRBJ2-4 | NA | TRBV6-5 | CASSPQTIAKNIQYF | TGTGCCAGCAGTCCACAGACGATAGCCAAAAACATTCAGTACTTC
NA | TRBJ1-3 | NA | TRBV10-3 | CAISPLLATSGNTIYF | TGTGCCATCAGCCCCCTCTTGGCAACCTCTGGAAACACCATATATTTT
NA | TRBJ1-2 | NA | TRBV29-1 | CSVGREDGYTF | TGCAGCGTTGGAAGGGAGGATGGCTACACCTTC
NA | TRBJ1-2 | NA | TRBV5-4 | CASSPGYPGNYGYTF | TGTGCCAGCAGCCCAGGGTATCCGGGTAACTATGGCTACACCTTC
few | TRBJ2-3 | TRBD2 | TRBV2 | CASRLGYSVTSVVDTQYF | TGTGCCAGCAGGTTGGGTTATTCGGTGACTAGCGTCGTAGATACGCAGTATTTT
NA | TRBJ2-7 | NA | TRBV5-1 | CASSLLGDSSYEQYF | TGCGCCAGCAGCTTGTTAGGGGATAGCTCCTACGAGCAGTACTTC
NA | TRBJ1-1 | TRBD1 | TRBV4-3 | CASSQDRHYGTGGRGTEAFF | TGCGCCAGCAGCCAAGATAGGCACTACGGGACAGGGGGCCGGGGCACTGAAGCTTTCTTT
NA | TRBJ1-3 | NA | TRBV28 | CASSSPGDGNTIYF | TGTGCCAGCAGCTCCCCAGGGGACGGAAACACCATATATTTT
NA | TRBJ2-5 | NA | TRBV27 | CASSYRRQAETQYF | TGTGCCAGCAGTTACAGACGACAGGCGGAGACCCAGTACTTC
NA | TRBJ2-5 | TRBD1 | TRBV10-3 | CASGTGMGETQYF | TGTGCCAGTGGGACAGGGATGGGAGAGACCCAGTACTTC